The rows below give T cell receptor beta chains drawn from one sample of a study of OX40 agonist ivuxolimab in advanced cancers. TCRdb's table, derived via immunoSEQ multiplex PCR, lists solely in-frame clones and lacks some. This table holds approximately 48,000 clones, 85% to 90% found once. Material: CD4+ or CD8+ T cells sorted from blood, obtained in a trial of the OX40 agonist ivuxolimab. The receptor source for this set is an adult with an advanced solid tumor such as melanoma, head and neck, liver or kidney cancer. Both conserved end residues are part of each CDR3. A D gene is named only where the DNA matches it firmly. Clone size is not always given. Where it is, it says once, few, many or a class for expanded clones.

size,J,V,D,DNA,CDR3
once,TRBJ2-7,TRBV5-1,.,TGCGCCAGCAGCTTGGGAGGTCTCTACGAGCAGTACTTC,CASSLGGLYEQYF
once,TRBJ2-7,TRBV7-9,TRBD2,TGTGCCAGCACCTCCGGGACTAGCGGGAGGGCCTACGAGCAGTACTTC,CASTSGTSGRAYEQYF
.,TRBJ1-3,TRBV30,.,TGTGCCTGGAGTGGGGTCCGAAATCAGGGGCCCTCTGGAAACACCATATATTTT,CAWSGVRNQGPSGNTIYF
.,TRBJ2-3,TRBV9,.,TGTGCCAGCAGCGGAGGAGCGACCAGCACAGATACGCAGTATTTT,CASSGGATSTDTQYF
.,TRBJ2-1,TRBV4-1,.,TGCGCCAGCAGCGGGGATGAGCAGTTCTTC,CASSGDEQFF
.,TRBJ2-7,TRBV15,.,TGTGCCACCAGGCGGCCCCCCTACGAGCAGTACTTC,CATRRPPYEQYF
.,TRBJ2-3,TRBV6-4,.,TGTGCCAGCAGCCCATGGCAGGGTAGCACAGATACGCAGTATTTT,CASSPWQGSTDTQYF
.,TRBJ2-1,TRBV11-2,TRBD2,TGTGCCAGCAGCGGTATCCCGCGGCTAGCGGATCACTACAATGAGCAGTTCTTC,CASSGIPRLADHYNEQFF
.,TRBJ2-7,TRBV9,.,TGTGCCAGCAATCTCGGGGGAACAGCCTACGAGCAGTACTTC,CASNLGGTAYEQYF
.,TRBJ2-1,TRBV4-1,.,TGCGCCAGCAGCCAGACGGGACGCTCCGTTATTTACAATGAGCAGTTCTTC,CASSQTGRSVIYNEQFF
.,TRBJ1-1,TRBV9,.,TGTGCCAGCAGCGTAGAACAGGGCAACACTGAAGCTTTCTTT,CASSVEQGNTEAFF
many,TRBJ1-6,TRBV7-9,.,TGTGCCAGCAGCTCACCGGGACGGGTTAATTCACCCCTCCACTTT,CASSSPGRVNSPLHF
.,TRBJ1-4,TRBV29-1,.,TGCAGCGTTTCTTTTCGGGGGGCAGCTAATGAAAAACTGTTTTTT,CSVSFRGAANEKLFF
.,TRBJ1-5,TRBV9,.,TGTGCCAGCAGCCCGTCAGACAGAAATAGCAATCAGCCCCAGCATTTT,CASSPSDRNSNQPQHF
.,TRBJ2-6,TRBV19,.,TGTGCCTGCCAGGCTGGGGCCAACGTCCTGACTTTC,CACQAGANVLTF
.,TRBJ2-3,TRBV7-3,TRBD2,TGTGCCAGCAGCTTAAAGGCTAGCGGGGCCCGCACAGATACGCAGTATTTT,CASSLKASGARTDTQYF
.,TRBJ1-2,TRBV30,.,TGTGCCTGGAGTGTTTGGCCGTTTGGGAATGGCTACACCTTC,CAWSVWPFGNGYTF
.,TRBJ2-5,TRBV11-2,TRBD2,TGTGCCAGCAGCCGGGGACTAGCGGGGGTACAAGAGACCCAGTACTTC,CASSRGLAGVQETQYF
.,TRBJ2-1,TRBV9,TRBD1,TGTGCCAGCAGCGAGAGGGACAGGGTCAGGAATGAGCAGTTCTTC,CASSERDRVRNEQFF
.,TRBJ2-3,TRBV14,.,TGTGCCAGCAGCCAAGTATTCCCAGATACGCAGTATTTT,CASSQVFPDTQYF
.,TRBJ1-2,TRBV27,.,TGTGCCAGCAGTTGGAGGGAGGGGCAAGGCTACACCTTC,CASSWREGQGYTF
.,TRBJ1-2,TRBV14,.,TGTGCCAGCAGCCTAGGCGACTGGACATTCTACACCTTC,CASSLGDWTFYTF
once,TRBJ1-1,TRBV27,.,TGTGCCAGCAGTTTATCCGACAGGAGAGCCTTT,CASSLSDRRAF
.,TRBJ2-1,TRBV7-3,TRBD2,TGTGCCAGCAGCTTAAAGCGACTAGCTTGGTACAATGAGCAGTTCTTC,CASSLKRLAWYNEQFF
.,TRBJ2-5,TRBV12-5,.,TGTGCTAGTGGTTTGTCCAACGGAGGGGGTGAGGAGACCCAGTACTTC,CASGLSNGGGEETQYF
.,TRBJ2-1,TRBV27,TRBD2,TGTGCCAGCAGTTCCCTCCTCGGACTAGCGGGAGCGAAGGAGCAGTTCTTC,CASSSLLGLAGAKEQFF
once,TRBJ2-5,TRBV6-5,TRBD1,TGTGCCAGCAGTTACTCGAGGGGGCTCCAGACCCAGTACTTC,CASSYSRGLQTQYF
.,TRBJ2-1,TRBV9,TRBD2,TGTGCCAGCAGCGTAGCGAGCGGGAACTCCTACAATGAGCAGTTCTTC,CASSVASGNSYNEQFF
once,TRBJ1-1,TRBV6-6,.,TGTGCCAGCAGTTACTTAGGACGGATGAACACTGAAGCTTTCTTT,CASSYLGRMNTEAFF
.,TRBJ2-7,TRBV9,TRBD1,TGTGCCAGCAGCGTAGGCGGGGACAGGGGACCCTACGAGCAGTACTTC,CASSVGGDRGPYEQYF
.,TRBJ2-3,TRBV19,.,TGTGCCAGTAGTATCGGAGATACGCAGTATTTT,CASSIGDTQYF
.,TRBJ1-1,TRBV11-2,.,TGTGCCAGCAGCTTAGCGGGGGGTAAGATGAACACTGAAGCTTTCTTT,CASSLAGGKMNTEAFF
.,TRBJ1-2,TRBV14,.,TGTGCCAGCAGCCAACAGGGGCACTATGGCTACACCTTC,CASSQQGHYGYTF
.,TRBJ1-1,TRBV4-3,.,TGCGCCAGCAGCCTCCTAACCCCGGTGGCGACTGAAGCTTTCTTT,CASSLLTPVATEAFF
once,TRBJ2-5,TRBV7-9,.,TGTGCCAGCAGCTCCATCCAGGGGACCCAGTACTTC,CASSSIQGTQYF
.,TRBJ2-1,TRBV7-3,.,TGTGCCAGCAGCCCGCACGGCGGTGAGCAGTTCTTC,CASSPHGGEQFF
.,TRBJ2-1,TRBV4-2,.,TGTGCCAGCAGCCCGCAGCGGATGAGCTCCTACAATGAGCAGTTCTTC,CASSPQRMSSYNEQFF
.,TRBJ2-1,TRBV11-2,TRBD2,TGTGCCAGCAGCCAACTAGCGGGAGGCGGGAATGAGCAGTTCTTC,CASSQLAGGGNEQFF
.,TRBJ2-5,TRBV10-3,.,TGTGCCATCAGTGAATGGGGCGCAGGGAGACAAGAGACCCAGTACTTC,CAISEWGAGRQETQYF
few,TRBJ1-1,TRBV5-1,.,TGCGCCAGCAGCTTGAGCGGAGGGTTGATCTTT,CASSLSGGLIF